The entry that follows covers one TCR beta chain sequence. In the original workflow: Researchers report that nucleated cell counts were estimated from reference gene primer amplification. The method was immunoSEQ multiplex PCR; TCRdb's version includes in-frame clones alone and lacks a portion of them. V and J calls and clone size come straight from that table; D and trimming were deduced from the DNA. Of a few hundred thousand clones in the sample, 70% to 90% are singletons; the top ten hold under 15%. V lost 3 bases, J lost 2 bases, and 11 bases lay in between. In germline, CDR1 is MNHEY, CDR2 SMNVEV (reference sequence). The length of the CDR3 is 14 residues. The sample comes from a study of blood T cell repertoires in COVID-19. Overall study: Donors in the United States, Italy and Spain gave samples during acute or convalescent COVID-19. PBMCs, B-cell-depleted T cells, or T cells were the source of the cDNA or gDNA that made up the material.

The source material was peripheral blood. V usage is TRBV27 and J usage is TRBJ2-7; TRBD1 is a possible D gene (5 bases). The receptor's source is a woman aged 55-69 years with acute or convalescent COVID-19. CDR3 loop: CASSLGWGPYEQYF. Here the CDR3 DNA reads TGTGCCAGCAGTTTGGGCTGGGGCCCCTACGAGCAGTACTTC.